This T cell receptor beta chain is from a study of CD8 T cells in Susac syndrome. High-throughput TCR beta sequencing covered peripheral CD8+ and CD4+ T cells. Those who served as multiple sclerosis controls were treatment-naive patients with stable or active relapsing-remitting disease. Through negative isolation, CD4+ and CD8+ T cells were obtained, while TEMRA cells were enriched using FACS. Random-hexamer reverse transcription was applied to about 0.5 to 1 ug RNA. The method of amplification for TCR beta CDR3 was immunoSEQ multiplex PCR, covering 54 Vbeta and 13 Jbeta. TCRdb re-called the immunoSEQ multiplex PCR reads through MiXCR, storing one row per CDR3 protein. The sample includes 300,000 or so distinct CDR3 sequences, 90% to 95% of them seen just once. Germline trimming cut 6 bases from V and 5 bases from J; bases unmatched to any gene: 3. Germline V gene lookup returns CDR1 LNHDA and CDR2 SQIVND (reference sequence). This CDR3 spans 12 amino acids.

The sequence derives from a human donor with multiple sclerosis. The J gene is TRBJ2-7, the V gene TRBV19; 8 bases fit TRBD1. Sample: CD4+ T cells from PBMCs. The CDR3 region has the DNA TGTGCCAGTAGCACGGACAGGGACGAGCAGTACTTC. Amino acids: CASSTDRDEQYF.